This passage covers 18 T cell receptor beta chains from one sample sequenced in a study of shared clonotypes between healthy human individuals. Sequencing used immunoSEQ multiplex PCR; TCRdb keeps in-frame clones, though not all of them. The repertoire includes 2 million to 2.5 million clones, approximately 95% of them detected once, and 0.39% sits in the top ten. What was sequenced was naive CD4+ T cells from PBMCs. Subset given: CD45RA+ positively selected. Receptors originate from a man between 18 and 35 years old in good health. Some clones in this sample may be carry-over from other donors' samples.

The V call is TRBV7-9, the J call TRBJ2-3; D is unclear. The germline CDR1 and CDR2 sequences are SEHNR and FQNEAQ (reference sequence). Trimming took off 3 bases at V and 0 bases at J, with 13 bases between the two ends. The length of the CDR3 is 16 residues. CDR3 loop: CASSFRTPASTDTQYF. The DNA for the CDR3 is TGTGCCAGCAGCTTCAGGACGCCTGCTAGCACAGATACGCAGTATTTT.

CDR3 sequence: CASSLGGAGMNQPQHF. CDR3 in DNA: TGCGCCAGCAGCTTGGGGGGTGCAGGGATGAATCAGCCCCAGCATTTT. The chain couples TRBV5-1 to TRBJ1-5; D might be TRBD1 (5 bases). Germline V gene data show CDR1 as SGHRS and CDR2 as YFSETQ. The CDR3 covers 16 residues. Trimming cost V 0 bases and J 4 bases, with 14 bases left between them. The full variable domain, its missing parts supplied by reference TRBV5-1 and TRBJ1-5, is KAGVTQTPRYLIKTRGQQVTLSCSPISGHRSVSWYQQTPGQGLQFLFEYFSETQRNKGNFPGRFSGRQFSNSRSEMNVSTLELGDSALYLCASSLGGAGMNQPQHFGDGTRLSIL.

The chain has TRBV5-4 and TRBJ1-1; 9 bases fit TRBD1. The CDR3 has 16 residues. Germline lookup yields CDR1 SGHNT and CDR2 YYREEE (reference sequence). The J segment lost 1 base and the V segment lost 2 bases, leaving 6 bases of the junction unmatched. DNA of the CDR3: TGTGCCAGCAGCTTTCCGGGACAGGGACCGAACACTGAAGCTTTCTTT. It yields the protein CASSFPGQGPNTEAFF.

This sequence joins TRBV30 and TRBJ1-4; D possibly corresponds to TRBD1 (5 bases). The CDR3 spans 15 residues. Germline-derived CDR1 and CDR2 are GTSNPN and SVGIG (reference sequence). Deletions cut 2 bases from V and 4 bases from J, with 14 bases between. The CDR3 DNA sequence: TGTGCCTGGAGTCCCGGGACGGCGGGTAATGAAAAACTGTTTTTT. It yields the protein CAWSPGTAGNEKLFF.

The rearrangement joins TRBV6-6 to TRBJ1-4; no clear D. Trimming stripped 4 bases from V and 15 bases from J, with 18 bases between. Germline CDR1 reads MNHNY; CDR2 reads SVGAGI (reference sequence). This CDR3 has 13 amino acids. CDR3 DNA: TGTGCCAGCAGTTTCGTCCGAAGGAGTGGGGTGTTTTTT. Amino acids: CASSFVRRSGVFF.

The gene calls are TRBV5-4 and TRBJ2-3; 7 bases agree with TRBD1. The CDR3 consists of 14 residues. The ends lost 2 bases at V and 4 bases at J; junction bases unmatched: 4. Germline V gives CDR1 SGHNT, CDR2 YYREEE (reference sequence). The CDR3 DNA is TGTGCCAGCAGCTTCCAGGGGGAAGCAGATACGCAGTATTTT. Protein sequence: CASSFQGEADTQYF. Based on the CDR3 plus reference TRBV5-4 and TRBJ2-3, the full variable domain is ETGVTQSPTHLIKTRGQQVTLRCSSQSGHNTVSWYQQALGQGPQFIFQYYREEENGRGNFPPRFSGLQFPNYSSELNVNALELDDSALYLCASSFQGEADTQYFGPGTRLTVL.

The table lists this clone with a count of one. The chain links TRBV2 to TRBJ2-7; TRBD1 matches at 7 bases. CDR1 and CDR2 from the germline V gene are SNHLY and FYNNEI. V lost 8 bases, J lost 3 bases, and 19 bases stayed unmatched. The CDR3 is made up of 17 amino acids. The CDR3 DNA is TGTGCCAGCCGCCCAAATCTACCCGGACAGGTCCACTACGAGCAGTACTTC. This translates into CASRPNLPGQVHYEQYF. Variable domain in full (rest from reference TRBV2 and TRBJ2-7): EPEVTQTPSHQVTQMGQEVILRCVPISNHLYFYWYRQILGQKVEFLVSFYNNEISEKSEIFDDQFSVERPDGSNFTLKIRSTKLEDSAMYFCASRPNLPGQVHYEQYFGPGTRLTVT.

This chain links TRBV4-1 with TRBJ2-7; perhaps TRBD1 as D (5 bases). The CDR3 length is 15 residues. The germline V gene encodes CDR1 MGHRA and CDR2 YSYEKL. V lost 1 base to trimming and J lost 5 bases, with 15 bases between them. CDR3 in DNA: TGCGCCAGCAGCCAAGCAGGGTCCGATCCCAACGAGCAGTACTTC. The encoded protein is CASSQAGSDPNEQYF.

The chain couples TRBV9 to TRBJ2-5; maybe TRBD1 (5 bases). There are 12 residues in the CDR3. With 4 bases removed from V and 9 bases from J, the gap between germline ends came to 13 bases. Germline values: CDR1 SGDLS, CDR2 YYNGEE. CDR3 DNA: TGTGCCAGCAGCTCCCAGGAAGGGGCCCAGTACTTC. It translates to CASSSQEGAQYF.

The chain has TRBV6-5 and TRBJ2-6, with 7 bases identical to TRBD1. The trim removed 3 bases at V and 2 bases at J, leaving 1 base unmatched. Germline V gene sequence: CDR1 MNHEY, CDR2 SVGAGI. The CDR3 length is 15 residues. The CDR3 DNA sequence: TGTGCCAGCAGTTATACAGGGGCTGGGGCCAACGTCCTGACTTTC. Translated: CASSYTGAGANVLTF.

The rearrangement links TRBV5-1 to TRBJ2-1; D may match TRBD1 or TRBD2 (5 bases each). CDR1 is SGHRS and CDR2 is YFSETQ in the germline V gene. CDR3 length equals 15 residues. V was trimmed by 0 bases and J by 5 bases, leaving 12 bases between them. CDR3 nucleotide sequence: TGCGCCAGCAGCTTGGTATCGGGGCCGAACAATGAGCAGTTCTTC. Encoded protein: CASSLVSGPNNEQFF.

CDR3 sequence reads: CASSNRDRGLNTIYF. CDR3 coding DNA: TGTGCCAGCAGCAACCGGGACAGGGGGCTGAACACCATATATTTT. The rearrangement joins TRBV7-9 to TRBJ1-3; 12 bases are shared with TRBD1. The V segment lost 5 bases and the J segment 7 bases; nucleotides outside the gene matches: 6. Looked up from germline, CDR1 is SEHNR and CDR2 is FQNEAQ (reference sequence). This CDR3 has 15 residues. The full variable domain, completed using reference TRBV7-9 and TRBJ1-3, is DTGVSQNPRHKITKRGQNVTFRCDPISEHNRLYWYRQTLGQGPEFLTYFQNEAQLEKSRLLSDRFSAERPKGSFSTLEIQRTEQGDSAMYLCASSNRDRGLNTIYFGEGSWLTVV.

This sequence joins TRBV5-6 and TRBJ1-1; the D is unclear. The germline V gene encodes CDR1 SGHDT and CDR2 YYEEEE. V lost 0 bases and J 7 bases, leaving 13 bases between the germline ends. The CDR3 has 14 amino acids. The CDR3 here is CASSLGVGSGEAFF. The DNA for the CDR3 is TGTGCCAGCAGCTTGGGGGTCGGGTCGGGTGAAGCTTTCTTT.

The V call is TRBV27, the J call TRBJ2-7, with no clear D. Trimming stripped 8 bases from V and 2 bases from J, with 10 bases between. The CDR3 covers 12 residues. Germline V CDR1 and CDR2: MNHEY, SMNVEV (reference sequence). The CDR3 DNA sequence: TGTGCCAGCGGTGCCAGAACCTACGAGCAGTACTTC. This encodes CASGARTYEQYF.

This CDR3 reads CASSADRATEAFF. CDR3 sequence (DNA): TGCGCCAGCAGCGCGGACAGGGCCACTGAAGCTTTCTTT. V gene TRBV5-1 combines with J gene TRBJ1-1; 8 positions agree with TRBD1. The CDR3 has 13 residues. V was pared by 4 bases and J by 4 bases, with 3 bases of the junction left unmatched. Germline-derived CDR1 and CDR2 are SGHRS and YFSETQ.

V gene TRBV7-6 combines with J gene TRBJ1-5; D remains ambiguous. The CDR3 sequence is 14 residues long. CDR1 and CDR2 from the germline V gene are SGHVS and FNYEAQ. Trimming took off 8 bases at V and 1 base at J, with 12 bases between the two ends. This CDR3 is CASGSDISNQPQHF. DNA for the CDR3: TGTGCCAGCGGATCTGACATAAGCAATCAGCCCCAGCATTTT.

The gene calls are TRBV4-2 and TRBJ2-5; TRBD1 matches at 9 bases. CDR1 LGHNA and CDR2 YNFKEQ come from the germline V gene. The CDR3 consists of 17 residues. After removal of 1 base from V and 5 bases from J, the junction contained 11 bases not matched to a gene. The chain's CDR3 is CASSQGGTGGVGETQYF. For the CDR3, the DNA is TGTGCCAGCAGCCAAGGAGGAACAGGGGGCGTAGGCGAGACCCAGTACTTC.

This chain connects TRBV5-4 to TRBJ2-6; D might be TRBD2 (7 bases). CDR3 size: 15 residues. The V gene's germline CDR1 is SGHNT and CDR2 YYREEE (reference sequence). V gave up 3 bases and J gave up 2 bases, with 9 bases separating them. The CDR3 bases are TGTGCCAGCAGCTGGGGGGGCGCTGGGGCCAACGTCCTGACTTTC. This translates into CASSWGGAGANVLTF.